Listed below are T cell receptor beta chains from one sample, sequenced in a study of blood T cells in healthy people across ages. A single record per CDR3 protein comes from TCRdb applying MiXCR to the 5' RACE reads. The sample includes around 1.5 million distinct CDR3 sequences, approximately 60% of them seen just once. Sequencing was carried out using blood. Receptors were obtained from a man younger than 35 in good health. The CDR3 runs from the conserved cysteine through the conserved F or W. A D gene is named only where the DNA matches it firmly. Clone sizes are given selectively: once, few, many, or a class where the clone is expanded.

TRBJ2-7 - - TRBV10-3 TGTGCCATCAGGGATAACAGGGACATTCTGTACTTC CAIRDNRDILYF
TRBJ2-5 - - TRBV14 TGTGCCAGCAGCCAAGAAAAGGGTATAAAAAAGACCCAGTACTTC CASSQEKGIKKTQYF
TRBJ2-1 - TRBD2 TRBV6-5 TGTGCCACATCGGGACTAGCGGGAAATGAGCAGTTCTTC CATSGLAGNEQFF
TRBJ2-7 - TRBD1 TRBV12-3/TRBV12-4 TGTGCCAGCAGTCGGCCGGGACAGCCGGCCTTCGAGCAGTACTTC CASSRPGQPAFEQYF
TRBJ2-1 - TRBD2 TRBV20-1 TGCAGTGCTCTAGACCTGGTCCGGGGGGGCCGTGAGCAGTTCTTC CSALDLVRGGREQFF
TRBJ1-1 few - TRBV29-1 TGCAGCGTTCAACAGGCCCAGAACACTGAAGCTTTCTTT CSVQQAQNTEAFF
TRBJ2-7 - TRBD1 TRBV10-3 TGTGCCATCAGAATACCCCAGGGGGACGAGCAGTACTTC CAIRIPQGDEQYF
TRBJ2-4 - - TRBV25-1 TGTGCCAGCAGCACTGGGGGTGGGGACATTCAGTACTTC CASSTGGGDIQYF
TRBJ2-7 few TRBD2 TRBV20-1 TGCAGTGCTAGAGATCTAAGCGGGGGGGCCATCTACGAGCAGTACTTC CSARDLSGGAIYEQYF
TRBJ2-4 - TRBD1 TRBV7-2 TGTGCCAGCAGCCCGGGACAGGTAGCCAAAAACATTCAGTACTTC CASSPGQVAKNIQYF
TRBJ1-2 many TRBD1 TRBV2 TGTGCCAGCAGGGTTGGGACAGGGCCCTACTATGGCTACACCTTC CASRVGTGPYYGYTF
TRBJ2-5 - - TRBV20-1 TGCAGTGCTAGAGAGAGCAGTAAGACCCAGTACTTC CSARESSKTQYF
TRBJ2-1 - - TRBV20-1 TGCAGTGCTAGGGACGTTCTAAGGAATGAGCAGTTCTTC CSARDVLRNEQFF
TRBJ2-1 - - TRBV7-9 TGTGCCAGCAGCTTAGCCCAAGGACCCTCCGATGAGCAGTTCTTC CASSLAQGPSDEQFF
TRBJ1-5 - TRBD1 TRBV4-1 TGCGCCAGCAGCCAAGAAGACATCAGGGGGCGGGATAGCAATCAGCCCCAGCATTTT CASSQEDIRGRDSNQPQHF
TRBJ2-6 - - TRBV15 TGTGCCACCAGCAGAGCTCAGGGTTCTGGGGCCAACGTCCTGACTTTC CATSRAQGSGANVLTF
TRBJ1-2 - - TRBV6-5 TGTGCCAGCAGTTCCCCGGGGGAGATATATGGCTACACCTTC CASSSPGEIYGYTF
TRBJ1-2 once - TRBV2 TGTGCCAGCGTAGATCGAAGCTATGGCTACACCTTC CASVDRSYGYTF
TRBJ2-7 - TRBD2 TRBV20-1 TGCAGTGCTAGCCTAGCGGGCGCCTACGAGCAGTACTTC CSASLAGAYEQYF
TRBJ1-5 - - TRBV4-2 TGTGCCAGCAGCCAAGTTGGAACACCCCAGCATTTT CASSQVGTPQHF
TRBJ1-5 - TRBD1 TRBV12-3/TRBV12-4 TGTGCCAGCAGTTTGGGGCAGGGGGTAAGGAATCAGCCCCAGCATTTT CASSLGQGVRNQPQHF
TRBJ2-7 few - TRBV25-1 TGTGCCAGCAGTGATTCCCTCGAGCAGTACTTC CASSDSLEQYF
TRBJ1-4 - - TRBV14 TGTGCCAGCAGCCAAGGGTTCACGTCTGGAGAAAAACTGTTTTTT CASSQGFTSGEKLFF
TRBJ2-1 - TRBD2 TRBV7-2 TGTGCCAGCAGCCGTGGACTAGCGCTGAGCTCCTACAATGAGCAGTTCTTC CASSRGLALSSYNEQFF
TRBJ2-7 - TRBD1 TRBV11-2 TGTGCCAGCAGCTTAGAGCGGACAGGGTTAGCCTACGAGCAGTACTTC CASSLERTGLAYEQYF
TRBJ1-2 - - TRBV7-2 TGTGCCACCTCATTTAGCGGGGCACAAGCTAACTATGGCTACACCTTC CATSFSGAQANYGYTF